The source of this T cell receptor (beta chain) is a study of T cell responses to AZD1222 COVID-19 vaccine. On this clone: Its antigen remains unknown.

This CDR3 spans 15 amino acids. Germline lookup yields CDR1 ENHRY and CDR2 SYGVKD. Germline trimming cut 3 bases from V and 0 bases from J; bases unmatched to any gene: 4. The method was immunoSEQ multiplex PCR; TCRdb's version includes in-frame clones alone and lacks a portion of them. Of approximately 130,000 clones detected, roughly 87% appear once; the ten largest clones hold under 6%. Study-wide results and limits: Repertoires in all cases were sampled only once the peak T cell response had passed. Spike-specific TCR breadth and depth both grew after two AZD1222 doses.

V and J are TRBV10-3 and TRBJ2-7; 8 bases line up with TRBD2. The sequence was obtained from an adult who received the AZD1222 COVID-19 vaccine. The starting material was peripheral blood, obtained 28 days after the second AZD1222 dose. CDR3 in DNA: TGTGCCATCAGTGACCGAGCGGGGGCCTCCTACGAGCAGTACTTC. Translation: CAISDRAGASYEQYF.